The 11 T cell receptor beta chains below were found in one sample sequenced in a study of tumor-infiltrating lymphocytes in primary liver carcinoma. The authors made TCR beta cDNA from 400 to 550 ng total RNA with a constant-region primer. Three-round nested multiplex PCR performed with slightly modified ARM-PCR produced the TCR beta libraries. For approximately 11 cycles apiece, the opening two PCR rounds ran with TRBV1-TRBV30 forward primers and a C-beta reverse primer. TCRdb reprocessed the multiplex PCR reads via MiXCR and lists one record per CDR3 protein. There are 200,000 or so distinct CDR3 sequences in the sample; around three fifths occur only once, and 7% to 8.5% lies in the top ten. The researchers obtained blood RNA from unsorted whole blood and also extracted germline DNA. Sequencing was done on a sample of peripheral blood. Receptors were obtained from a woman aged 60 to 75 with primary liver carcinoma and hepatitis B virus infection.

As to this clonotype: At one boundary the junction diverges from the germline segment, which might be a read error. The genes are TRBV7-9 and TRBJ2-3; D is unclear. Germline lookup yields CDR1 SEHNR and CDR2 FQNEAQ (reference sequence). The CDR3 spans 12 residues. CDR3: CVSSLVYPRLYF. CDR3 DNA: TGTGTCAGCAGCTTAGTCTACCCACGGTTGTATTTT.

This clonotype was seen more than once but under ten times. The chain links TRBV2 to TRBJ2-1; maybe TRBD2 (5 bases). Germline lookup yields CDR1 SNHLY and CDR2 FYNNEI. The CDR3 covers 16 residues. The V end was cut by 2 bases, the J end by 0 bases, with 11 bases between. The CDR3 region is CASSESGGGSYNEQFF. The CDR3 coding sequence is TGTGCCAGCAGTGAATCCGGAGGAGGCTCCTACAATGAGCAGTTCTTC.

This rearrangement joins TRBV5-1 to TRBJ1-5, with D possibly matching TRBD1 (5 bases). The germline V gene encodes CDR1 SGHRS and CDR2 YFSETQ. V was cut by 3 bases and J by 2 bases, with 9 bases left in between. CDR3 length: 14 residues. CDR3 nucleotide sequence: TGCGCCAGCAGCTCGGTGGGGGGCAATCAGCCCCAGCATTTT. Encoded protein: CASSSVGGNQPQHF. Based on the CDR3 plus reference TRBV5-1 and TRBJ1-5, the full variable domain is KAGVTQTPRYLIKTRGQQVTLSCSPISGHRSVSWYQQTPGQGLQFLFEYFSETQRNKGNFPGRFSGRQFSNSRSEMNVSTLELGDSALYLCASSSVGGNQPQHFGDGTRLSIL.

This chain connects TRBV11-1 to TRBJ2-3; D unresolved. In germline, CDR1 is SGHAT, CDR2 FQDESV (reference sequence). V dropped 6 bases and J dropped 0 bases, with 13 bases sitting between them. This CDR3 has 15 residues. The CDR3 nucleotides are TGTGCCAGCAGTTTGCCGACGGAGAGCACAGATACGCAGTATTTT. Its translation is CASSLPTESTDTQYF.

On this clonotype itself: A junction boundary mismatches the germline segment, possibly from a read error. V and J are TRBV6-1 and TRBJ2-1, with D unresolved. Germline V gene data show CDR1 as MNHNS and CDR2 as SASEGT. CDR3 length: 16 amino acids. The CDR3 spells CTSSYGLRRDYNEQFF. The CDR3 nucleotides are TGTACCAGCAGTTATGGGCTGAGGCGAGACTACAATGAGCAGTTCTTC.

This clonotype has ten or more counts. V is TRBV14 and J is TRBJ1-2, with D unclear. Trimming shortened V by 4 bases and J by 8 bases, and 20 bases separated the two germline ends. The CDR3 spans 15 residues. Germline V lookup: CDR1 SGHDN, CDR2 FVKESK. CDR3 loop: CASSPLEGYRRGYTF. The DNA for the CDR3 is TGTGCCAGCAGCCCACTGGAGGGCTACCGGAGGGGCTACACCTTC.

A note on this clonotype: At one end the junction does not follow the germline gene, possibly because of a read error. The V call is TRBV7-9, the J call TRBJ2-1; D unclear. The germline V gene encodes CDR1 SEHNR and CDR2 FQNEAQ (reference sequence). This CDR3 spans 17 amino acids. The CDR3 is CVSSLAGRMPFYNEQFF. The CDR3 nucleotides are TGTGTCAGCAGCTTAGCCGGGCGGATGCCCTTCTACAATGAACAGTTCTTC.

On this clonotype: One end of the junction fails to match germline, which may point to a read error. The chain joins TRBV5-1 to TRBJ2-3; tentatively, D is TRBD1 (6 bases). The CDR3 runs 15 residues. The germline V gene encodes CDR1 SGHRS and CDR2 YFSETQ. CDR3 in amino acids: CASSFWTDSTDTLYF. The CDR3 nucleotides are TGCGCCAGCAGCTTTTGGACAGACAGCACAGATACGCTGTATTTT.

On this clonotype: At one end, the junction sequence differs from germline, possibly due to a read error. The CDR3 spells CASSSRYGTSGSSTGTQYF. CDR3 nucleotides: TGTGCCAGCAGCTCCCGGTACGGGACTAGCGGGAGTAGTACAGGTACGCAGTATTTT. The chain combines TRBV11-1 with TRBJ2-3; 14 nucleotides match TRBD2. This CDR3 contains 19 residues. Germline assignment: CDR1 SGHAT and CDR2 FQDESV (reference sequence).

Many counts were recorded for this clonotype. The V gene is TRBV12-3 or TRBV12-4, the J gene TRBJ1-5, with D possibly matching TRBD1 (6 bases). V was pared by 2 bases and J by 4 bases, with 9 bases between. The CDR3 consists of 14 residues. CDR3 coding DNA: TGTGCCAGCAGTTTAAGTCAGGGGAATCAGCCCCAGCATTTT. Encoded protein: CASSLSQGNQPQHF.

Turning to this clonotype: At one end, the junction sequence differs from germline, possibly due to a read error. The CDR3 region has the DNA TGCAGCGTTGAGGCAGGGGACGCGGAGACTCAGTACTTC. It encodes CSVEAGDAETQYF. The gene calls are TRBV29-1 and TRBJ2-5; possibly TRBD1 for D (6 bases). The CDR3 has 13 residues. Germline CDR1 SQVTM, CDR2 ANQGSEA.